Listed below are T cell receptor beta chains from one sample, sequenced in a study of T cell responses to AZD1222 COVID-19 vaccine. TCRdb's table, derived via immunoSEQ multiplex PCR, lists solely in-frame clones and lacks some. The sample comprises roughly 120,000 clones, 85% to 95% of which are singletons, and about 8.3% rests with the top ten. Here the sequenced sample was peripheral blood, taken on day 0 of AZD1222 vaccination. The receptors were sampled from an adult in good health. Each CDR3 is given with its conserved first and last residue. Each record gives: J gene, D gene, V gene, clone size, CDR3 DNA, CDR3 protein. D genes are given only for firm matches. Rows give clone size only sometimes, using once, few, many, or a class for an expanded clone.

TRBJ1-5 | TRBD1 | TRBV28 | NA | TGTGCCAGCAGTCTAGGGGGCTTGGGTCAGCCCCAGCATTTT | CASSLGGLGQPQHF
TRBJ2-2 | NA | TRBV29-1 | NA | TGCAGCGTTGAAGATCGAAGCGGGGAGCTGTTTTTT | CSVEDRSGELFF
TRBJ2-3 | TRBD2 | TRBV5-1 | NA | TGCGCCAGCAGCTTGGATATGGCGGGGGGGCGCGATACGCAGTATTTT | CASSLDMAGGRDTQYF
TRBJ1-2 | NA | TRBV30 | few | TGTGCCTGGAGTGTAGAATTCTGGCTCACGACAGAAGTTGAGGGCTACACCTTC | CAWSVEFWLTTEVEGYTF
TRBJ1-6 | NA | TRBV14 | NA | TGTGCCAGCAGCCAAGTTGGGCGGACTTATAATTCACCCCTCCACTTT | CASSQVGRTYNSPLHF
TRBJ2-7 | TRBD1 | TRBV10-2 | NA | TGCGCCCAGCAGGGAAGCGGACAGGAGTTCTACGAGCAGTACTTC | CAQQGSGQEFYEQYF
TRBJ2-6 | NA | TRBV5-1 | NA | TGCGCCAGCAGCGCTAGAACTGGGGCCAACGTCCTGACTTTC | CASSARTGANVLTF
TRBJ1-6 | NA | TRBV3-1/TRBV3-2 | NA | TGTGCCAGCAGCCAAGATCAGGAGGGACAATGGAATTCACCCCTCCACTTT | CASSQDQEGQWNSPLHF
TRBJ1-2 | NA | TRBV30 | once | TGTGCCTGGGGCTCGGGCCGCGGGGGCTACACCTTC | CAWGSGRGGYTF
TRBJ2-7 | NA | TRBV10-1 | NA | TGCGCCAGCAGTGAGGGCTCAGGGTACGAGCAGTACTTC | CASSEGSGYEQYF
TRBJ2-5 | NA | TRBV2 | few | TGTGCCAGCGGGGGGTTCCAAGAGACCCAGTACTTC | CASGGFQETQYF
TRBJ2-2 | NA | TRBV11-2 | NA | TGTGCCAGCAAAAGGGCAGGGACCGGGGAGCTGTTTTTT | CASKRAGTGELFF
TRBJ1-1 | NA | TRBV11-2 | NA | TGTGCCAGCACTATAGGGTGGAGGACTGAAGCTTTCTTT | CASTIGWRTEAFF
TRBJ1-1 | TRBD1 | TRBV6-4 | few | TGTGCCAGCAGAAAAGACAGGGAGGCGGACGCTTTCTTT | CASRKDREADAFF
TRBJ1-2 | TRBD1 | TRBV5-5 | NA | TGTGCCAGCAGCCTAAGACCGGGACAGGATGGCTACACCTTC | CASSLRPGQDGYTF
TRBJ1-1 | NA | TRBV14 | NA | TGTGCCAGCAGCCCCAGGGATTGGGGCACTGAAGCTTTCTTT | CASSPRDWGTEAFF
TRBJ2-7 | NA | TRBV3-1/TRBV3-2 | NA | TGTGCCAGCAGCAAGGGTGAGGGGATGGGGGAGCAGTACTTC | CASSKGEGMGEQYF
TRBJ1-2 | TRBD1 | TRBV19 | NA | TGTGCCAGTAGTGCATTCCGGGACAGGGGGCGATACTATGGCTACACCTTC | CASSAFRDRGRYYGYTF
TRBJ1-1 | NA | TRBV19 | NA | TGTGCCAGTAGTAGAGGTCTTCGGCTCCCAATGAACACTGAAGCTTTCTTT | CASSRGLRLPMNTEAFF
TRBJ1-6 | NA | TRBV13 | NA | TGTGCCAGCAGCTTTACGGGTGTGTCCTATAATTCACCCCTCCACTTT | CASSFTGVSYNSPLHF
TRBJ2-7 | TRBD2 | TRBV5-1 | NA | TGCGCCAGCAGCTTCGGCAGCGGGAATAACTACGAGCAGTACTTC | CASSFGSGNNYEQYF
TRBJ2-2 | TRBD1 | TRBV30 | NA | TGTGCCTGGAGTGTAAGGGACAGGGCAACCGGGGAGCTGTTTTTT | CAWSVRDRATGELFF
TRBJ1-1 | NA | TRBV29-1 | NA | TGCAGCGGTACTTCAGGGCTTACTGAAGCTTTCTTT | CSGTSGLTEAFF
TRBJ1-2 | NA | TRBV27 | NA | TGTGCCAGCAGTAGGACAGTGAGCTATGGCTACACCTTC | CASSRTVSYGYTF
TRBJ1-5 | TRBD1 | TRBV7-2 | NA | TGTGCCAGCAGCCTACAGGGGGCGGGTAGCAATCAGCCCCAGCATTTT | CASSLQGAGSNQPQHF
TRBJ2-1 | NA | TRBV27 | NA | TGTGCCAGCAGTGGGACAATGAATGAGCAGTTCTTC | CASSGTMNEQFF
TRBJ2-3 | NA | TRBV7-3 | NA | TGTGCCAGCAGCTTGAATGCCTTAGGCACAGATACGCAGTATTTT | CASSLNALGTDTQYF
TRBJ1-6 | NA | TRBV6-5 | once | TGTGCCAGCAGTTACCAGGGGCTAGCGGGATCACCCCTCCACTTT | CASSYQGLAGSPLHF
TRBJ2-3 | NA | TRBV3-1/TRBV3-2 | NA | TGTGCCAGCAGCCAAGACTCGAGCGGGTGGGGCTCGGATACGCAGTATTTT | CASSQDSSGWGSDTQYF
TRBJ2-7 | NA | TRBV28 | NA | TGTGCCAGCAGTTTTAGGCCGAACTACGAGCAGTACTTC | CASSFRPNYEQYF
TRBJ2-3 | NA | TRBV10-3 | NA | TGTGCCATCAGTGATGGGGGTGCAGATACGCAGTATTTT | CAISDGGADTQYF
TRBJ2-7 | NA | TRBV2 | NA | TGTGCCAGCAGTGTGAGGGTAAGGAACGAGCAGTACTTC | CASSVRVRNEQYF
TRBJ1-3 | NA | TRBV20-1 | once | TGCAGTGCCAATAAAGGAAACACCATATATTTT | CSANKGNTIYF
TRBJ2-7 | NA | TRBV9 | NA | TGTGCCAGCAGCGACGGCAGCTACGAGCAGTACTTC | CASSDGSYEQYF
TRBJ1-3 | NA | TRBV10-1 | NA | TGCGCCAGCAGTGACCCCGGTGACGCTGGAAACACCATATATTTT | CASSDPGDAGNTIYF
TRBJ1-2 | NA | TRBV5-1 | few | TGCGCCAGCAGCTTAGGTGCGGGGCTCACCTATGGCTACACCTTC | CASSLGAGLTYGYTF
TRBJ1-1 | TRBD1 | TRBV5-1 | NA | TGCGCCAGCAGCTCACGGACAGGGGGGACTGAAGCTTTCTTT | CASSSRTGGTEAFF
TRBJ1-5 | TRBD1 | TRBV27 | NA | TGTGCCAGCAGTTTATCCTTACCAGGGGGCAGCAGCAATCAGCCCCAGCATTTT | CASSLSLPGGSSNQPQHF
TRBJ1-1 | NA | TRBV7-2 | NA | TGTGCCAGCAGCCCATCCAAGAACACTGAAGCTTTCTTT | CASSPSKNTEAFF
TRBJ2-1 | TRBD2 | TRBV11-3 | NA | TGTGCCAGCAGCTTAGATGCTAGCGGGGGGAACGCCCTCTACAATGAGCAGTTCTTC | CASSLDASGGNALYNEQFF
TRBJ1-4 | TRBD1 | TRBV15 | NA | TGTGCCACCAGCGGAAGGGACAGGCGGAATTACCCTGCAACTAATGAAAAACTGTTTTTT | CATSGRDRRNYPATNEKLFF
TRBJ2-7 | NA | TRBV6-1 | NA | TGTGCCAGCAGTGAAAGGGGGACACCTCTTGGGTACAGCGCCTTC | CASSERGTPLGYSAF
TRBJ2-3 | TRBD2 | TRBV6-2/TRBV6-3 | NA | TGTGCCAGCAGTTACAGCCCGGGGGGTAAACCCCCTTACACAGATACGCAGTATTTT | CASSYSPGGKPPYTDTQYF
TRBJ1-4 | NA | TRBV7-2 | NA | TGTGCCAGCAGCCCTGCGGCGGGGGAAAAACTGTTTTTT | CASSPAAGEKLFF
TRBJ1-5 | NA | TRBV28 | once | TGTGCCAGCAGCAACCTATATCAGCCCCAGCATTTT | CASSNLYQPQHF
TRBJ1-1 | TRBD1 | TRBV5-1 | NA | TGCGCCAGCAGTGTGACGACAGGGCTAAACACTGAAGCTTTCTTT | CASSVTTGLNTEAFF
TRBJ1-6 | TRBD1 | TRBV28 | NA | TGTGCCAGCAGTTTACAGGACAGGGGGTCACCCCTCCACTTT | CASSLQDRGSPLHF
TRBJ1-1 | TRBD1 | TRBV27 | NA | TGTGCCAGCGGGGGACAGGTGAACACTGAAGCTTTCTTT | CASGGQVNTEAFF
TRBJ1-4 | NA | TRBV30 | NA | TGTGCCATAACCCGGGGGCGGGAGGAAAAACTGTTTTTT | CAITRGREEKLFF
TRBJ2-5 | NA | TRBV14 | NA | TGTGCCAGCAGCCAAGATAGCCGAGGGGCCCAGTACTTC | CASSQDSRGAQYF
TRBJ1-6 | NA | TRBV28 | NA | TGTGCCAGCAGAATCATTGGGCCGAACTCCTATAATTCACCCCTCCACTTT | CASRIIGPNSYNSPLHF